This T cell receptor (beta chain) was sequenced for a study of read filtering for tumor transcriptome and immune sequencing. At the level of the study: Among patients, 17 to 20 were male and some 15 female, aged about 47 to 85 (mean roughly 64).

The table lists this clonotype with many counts. The antigen is unknown. Molecular barcoded adaptors covering alpha/delta and beta/gamma chains were used on 400 ng RNA. TCRdb used MiXCR to reprocess the reads, holding one entry per CDR3 protein. The profile shows approximately 90,000 distinct CDR3 sequences, 20% to 25% of them singletons. Study outcomes and limitations: Without single-read clonotypes, shared clonotype proportions correlated more between IR-seq and RNA-seq. Around 84% of IR-seq clonotypes had one read, totaling about 3.5% of reads; RNA-seq: 74.6% and 44.6%.

Material: a population of CD138-negative cells sorted from bone marrow. This clonotype was obtained from a donor at least 40 years old with multiple myeloma.

The CDR3 spells CASSPSGREDTEAFF. The CDR3 region has the DNA TGCGCCAGCAGCCCCTCGGGCAGGGAGGACACTGAAGCTTTCTTT. The genes are TRBV5-1 and TRBJ1-1, with D perhaps TRBD1 (5 bases). V lost 4 bases and J lost 3, with 16 bases in between. Germline-derived CDR1 and CDR2 are SGHRS and YFSETQ. This CDR3 has 15 residues.